The 14 T cell receptor beta chains in this list originate from one sample, sequenced in a study of blood T cell repertoires in COVID-19. TCRdb keeps only in-frame clones here, not all; method: immunoSEQ multiplex PCR. Among some 350,000 clones, around 82% were seen once, and the ten largest hold 2.5% to 3%. Sequences were obtained from peripheral blood. These receptors were obtained from a man aged 25 to 40 with active or convalescent COVID-19.

V usage is TRBV24-1 and J usage is TRBJ2-3; a possible D gene is TRBD2 (6 bases). CDR1 is KGHDR and CDR2 is SFDVKD in the germline V gene. The CDR3 runs 15 residues. Deletions cut 5 bases from V and 0 bases from J, with 11 bases between. The CDR3 loop reads CATSGHGGSTDTQYF. As DNA, the CDR3 is TGTGCCACCAGTGGCCACGGGGGAAGCACAGATACGCAGTATTTT.

The chain uses TRBV6-5 and TRBJ2-1, with D possibly TRBD1 on 6 matching bases. CDR1 is MNHEY, CDR2 SVGAGI, per germline. The V and J ends lost 8 bases and 2 bases respectively, with 10 bases between them. The CDR3 runs to 13 residues. CDR3 sequence: CASEGTPYNEQFF. CDR3 coding DNA: TGTGCCAGCGAGGGGACACCCTACAATGAGCAGTTCTTC.

This chain connects TRBV7-9 to TRBJ1-3, with 10 bases aligning to TRBD1. Germline loops: CDR1 SEHNR, CDR2 FQNEAQ (reference sequence). V was clipped by 4 bases and J by 7 bases; unmatched bases: 10. This CDR3 is built from 16 residues. CDR3 nucleotides: TGTGCCAGCAGCTCTCCGGGACAGGGGATAGGTAACACCATATATTTT. Encoded protein: CASSSPGQGIGNTIYF.

Here the CDR3 DNA reads TGTGCCAGCAGCTTGGATTTGGGACAGGGTTGGTTCGGCTACACCTTC. It encodes CASSLDLGQGWFGYTF. The chain combines TRBV5-5 with TRBJ1-2; 9 bases are shared with TRBD1. CDR3 length: 16 amino acids. Per germline, CDR1 SGHKS and CDR2 YYEKEE (reference sequence). Unmatched junction bases numbered 11, after V lost 0 bases and J lost 8 bases.

Remarks on this clone: A read error may account for a junction end that differs from germline. J is TRBJ2-1 and V is TRBV10-3, with 8 nucleotides matching TRBD1. CDR1 and CDR2 from the germline V gene are ENHRY and SYGVKD. The CDR3 sequence is 14 residues long. CDR3 DNA sequence: TGTGCCATGAGTGGGACAGGCGTTCCCAATGAGCAGTTCTTC. Protein product: CAMSGTGVPNEQFF.

In regard to this clone: The sample has other DNA sequences that encode this CDR3 too. V gene TRBV6-6 combines with J gene TRBJ1-1; TRBD1 matches at 7 bases. CDR1 MNHNY and CDR2 SVGAGI come from the germline V gene (reference sequence). Trimming took 2 bases from V and 2 from J; bases not matched to a gene: 2. This CDR3 is 14 amino acids long. The CDR3 region has the DNA TGTGCCAGCAGTTACCCAGGGGGTAACACTGAAGCTTTCTTT. It specifies CASSYPGGNTEAFF.

CDR3 residues: CASSLWGQDTEAFF. DNA for the CDR3: TGTGCCAGCAGTTTATGGGGCCAGGACACTGAAGCTTTCTTT. V usage is TRBV27 and J usage is TRBJ1-1; D possibly corresponds to TRBD1 (5 bases). V gave up 1 base and J gave up 3 bases, with 9 bases separating them. CDR3 length equals 14 residues. CDR1 is MNHEY, CDR2 SMNVEV, per germline (reference sequence).

This chain connects TRBV2 to TRBJ2-5; 9 bases fit TRBD1. Germline V gene data show CDR1 as SNHLY and CDR2 as FYNNEI. V was pared by 5 bases and J by 5 bases, with 6 bases of the junction left unmatched. The CDR3 consists of 14 residues. The CDR3 loop reads CASSTGQGAETQYF. The CDR3 nucleotides read TGTGCCAGCAGTACGGGACAGGGCGCCGAGACCCAGTACTTC.

This sequence joins TRBV10-3 and TRBJ2-3, with D maybe TRBD2 (5 bases). The CDR3 sequence is 13 residues long. Deletions cut 2 bases from V and 6 bases from J, with 9 bases between. CDR1 and CDR2 (germline): ENHRY, SYGVKD. CDR3 DNA sequence: TGTGCCATCAGTGAGGGGCTAGCCGATACGCAGTATTTT. Translating gives CAISEGLADTQYF.

V and J are TRBV6-5 and TRBJ2-1; 8 bases match TRBD2. Germline V gives CDR1 MNHEY, CDR2 SVGAGI. This CDR3 spans 15 amino acids. The trim removed 5 bases at V and 5 bases at J, leaving 8 bases unmatched. CDR3 loop: CASSISGRHDNEQFF. DNA for the CDR3: TGTGCCAGCAGTATAAGCGGGAGACATGACAATGAGCAGTTCTTC.

A single count supports this clone. The V gene is TRBV4-1, the J gene TRBJ2-3; 9 bases are a match to TRBD2. V trimming: 0 bases; J trimming: 4 bases; junction bases outside the gene matches: 5. Germline-derived CDR1 and CDR2 are MGHRA and YSYEKL. The CDR3 extends over 16 amino acids. The CDR3 nucleotides are TGCGCCAGCAGCCAAGAGCTAGCGGGGCACCCAGATACGCAGTATTTT. This sequence encodes CASSQELAGHPDTQYF.

This rearrangement joins TRBV2 to TRBJ2-1, with D possibly TRBD2 on 5 matching bases. The CDR3 totals 12 residues. V was pared by 8 bases and J by 6 bases, with 11 bases between. Germline V gene data show CDR1 as SNHLY and CDR2 as FYNNEI. The CDR3 loop reads CASLLTTNEQFF. CDR3 bases: TGTGCCAGCTTACTGACTACCAATGAGCAGTTCTTC.

V is TRBV6-1 and J is TRBJ2-7; the D is unclear. Trimming removed 3 bases from V and 3 bases from J, with 18 bases in between. Germline-derived CDR1 and CDR2 are MNHNS and SASEGT. This CDR3 is built from 16 residues. CDR3 in DNA: TGTGCCAGCAGTGAGCCGAGCCATCCCCTTCGCTACGAGCAGTACTTC. Protein sequence: CASSEPSHPLRYEQYF.

In its sample, this clone was seen a few times. This chain uses TRBV6-2 or TRBV6-3 with TRBJ2-5, with TRBD1 as a possible D gene (6 bases). The CDR3 sequence is 14 residues long. In germline, CDR1 is MNHEY, CDR2 SVGEGT. V gave up 8 bases and J gave up 2 bases, with 15 bases separating them. The DNA of the CDR3 is TGTGCCAGCGGCCCCGGGACACCTCAAGAGACCCAGTACTTC. As protein: CASGPGTPQETQYF.